The clone carrying this T cell receptor beta chain was seen many times. This record comes from a study of T cells in Graves' hyperthyroidism and ophthalmopathy. This CDR3 region has 16 residues. V lost 1 base, J lost 1 base, and 5 bases stayed unmatched. Per germline, CDR1 SGDLS and CDR2 YYNGEE. Researchers took RNA transcripts and amplified the TCR beta CDR3 regions from them. The HTBI primer set served for first-round RT-PCR of the TCR CDR3. From the multiplex PCR reads, TCRdb called clonotypes with MiXCR, one entry per CDR3 protein. The table shows some 570,000 distinct CDR3 sequences, with over 12% occurring only once.

This chain links TRBV9 with TRBJ2-1; the match to TRBD2 covers 7 bases. The sequenced sample consisted of blood. The sequence came from a woman aged 18 to 35 with Graves' ophthalmopathy. The CDR3: CASSVWSGTSYNEQFF. The DNA of the CDR3 is TGTGCCAGCAGCGTATGGAGCGGGACGTCCTACAATGAGCAGTTCTTC. The full variable domain, rest sourced from reference TRBV9 and TRBJ2-1, is DSGVTQTPKHLITATGQRVTLRCSPRSGDLSVYWYQQSLDQGLQFLIQYYNGEERAKGNILERFSAQQFPDLHSELNLSSLELGDSALYFCASSVWSGTSYNEQFFGPGTRLTVL.